The subject of this entry is one T cell receptor (beta chain). Which antigen it targets is not known. Base qualities are not recorded, but no much larger clone differs from it by a single base. Donors were healthy HIV-negative adults with no recently reported acute infections or vaccinations. Only Caucasian adults living in Nashville, Tennessee, USA were represented among the donors. CD4+ T cells were enriched through magnetic negative selection, after which naive cells were positively selected on CD45RA and the remaining negative fraction served as the memory subset. After blood collection by leukapheresis, PBMCs were isolated using Ficoll-Histopaque density gradient centrifugation and then cryopreserved in the vapor phase of liquid nitrogen. Analytical flow cytometry was used to check the purity and quantity of every magnetically sorted T cell population. Each sorted fraction had its genomic DNA isolated and then quantified by UV absorbance on a Nanodrop 2000c.

These data originate in a study of shared clonotypes between healthy human individuals (dated by TCRdb to the early 2020s). Study-wide context: The cohort included three men and a couple of women between 18 and 49 years of age. For each donor, CD4 naive and CD4 memory were each run on three plates, CD8 naive on two plates, and CD8 memory on one plate. To estimate repertoire size and how much clonotypes are shared between individuals, the study performed deep sequencing of blood TCR repertoires from a handful of healthy adults. To increase sequencing depth and limit assay-specific biases, different laboratories used diverse techniques to prepare libraries and sequence TCR repertoires. Each donor's leukapheresis produced roughly between roughly 0.85 and 10 billion PBMCs. What the study reported, not specific to this receptor: Pairwise subsampling indicated that sequencing depth was expected to affect the degree of clonotype sharing among donors. Incomplete sequencing was indicated by rarefaction of sorted-subset datasets, despite the large sequencing depth. Larger estimated clonotype richness was generally found for naive subsets than for memory subsets. When a handful of donors were compared, the shared fraction of clonotypes was roughly 4.8% for naive CD4, less than 4% for naive CD8, 2% to 2.5% for memory CD4, and 0.4% for memory CD8. Compared with non-shared clonotypes, the clonotypes found in all four sorted-subset donors had higher generation probabilities. Sampling was restricted to blood, and TCR repertoires in tissue are likely to differ from TCR repertoires in blood. The small number of donors limited the genetic and exposure-history diversity represented.

Based on the germline V gene (reference sequence), the CDR1 and CDR2 sequences are SEHNR and FQNEAQ. V is trimmed back by 7 bases and J by 3 bases, and the junction contains 20 bases that no gene match accounts for. Its CDR3 holds 18 amino acids, cysteine through phenylalanine. The sequence is cut down to CDR3 DNA, 54 bases in frame from base 1. Using the deep immunoSEQ assay, TCR CDR3 regions were amplified from genomic DNA by multiplex PCR. Extracted genomic DNA from each cell subset was distributed evenly across all wells of several immunoSEQ 96-well plates, and each plate was treated as a replicate. For sorted subsets, approximately 210 ng of genomic DNA, equivalent to around 29,000 T cell genomes, went into each replicate PCR. Purified libraries were measured with a Qubit 3.0 fluorometer, size-checked on a Bioanalyzer 2100, and measured again with the KAPA Library Quantification kit. Every immunoSEQ 96-well plate was sequenced on a dedicated single-read 150-cycle Illumina NextSeq 550 flow cell. As for the authors' bioinformatics: The immunoSEQ output contained only junctional sequences without quality scores, so filtering could not match that applied to full-length reads. Sequences were annotated with PyIR, a Python wrapper for IgBLAST v1.9, using IMGT germline references to assign V/J genes and CDR3. Reads with weak V/J assignments (E-value above 1e-6), missing CDR3, stop codons, out-of-frame junctions, or ambiguous translated residues were removed. A V3J clonotype was defined by an identical inferred V gene, J gene, and CDR3 amino acid sequence. To compute the percentage overlap between repertoires, the number of shared unique clonotypes was divided by the size of the smaller repertoire. Repertoire richness was assessed with RTK rarefaction, the Chao1 estimator, and Recon v2.1 estimates of unobserved clonotypes. OLGA was used to compute generation probabilities for all TCRbeta clonotypes that the gDNA method yielded from a handful of donors. TCRdb took over this immuneACCESS table, retaining in-frame rearrangements with V and J assigned. Such tables are incomplete; in checked studies, under half of the missing clones stem from an unresolved V gene, and the remainder is unexplained. The V and J calls and clone size are taken from that table; D and trimming were inferred from the DNA. A total of over a million clones appear in this sample, 78% of them only once. 0.5% to 0.65% of the sample rests with the top ten.

This TCR came from a man between 18 and 29 years old in good health. Some clones in this sample may be carry-over from other donors' samples. In this chain, TRBV7-9 is recombined with TRBJ2-5, with 7 junctional bases fitting TRBD2. Material: memory CD4+ T cells from PBMCs. Reading the label with the study, this specimen's cell subset or site is: CD45RA-negative fraction. CDR3 loop: CASNPSLREGQIEETQYF. The DNA sequence is TGTGCCAGCAACCCAAGCCTGAGGGAGGGCCAGATAGAAGAGACCCAGTACTTC.